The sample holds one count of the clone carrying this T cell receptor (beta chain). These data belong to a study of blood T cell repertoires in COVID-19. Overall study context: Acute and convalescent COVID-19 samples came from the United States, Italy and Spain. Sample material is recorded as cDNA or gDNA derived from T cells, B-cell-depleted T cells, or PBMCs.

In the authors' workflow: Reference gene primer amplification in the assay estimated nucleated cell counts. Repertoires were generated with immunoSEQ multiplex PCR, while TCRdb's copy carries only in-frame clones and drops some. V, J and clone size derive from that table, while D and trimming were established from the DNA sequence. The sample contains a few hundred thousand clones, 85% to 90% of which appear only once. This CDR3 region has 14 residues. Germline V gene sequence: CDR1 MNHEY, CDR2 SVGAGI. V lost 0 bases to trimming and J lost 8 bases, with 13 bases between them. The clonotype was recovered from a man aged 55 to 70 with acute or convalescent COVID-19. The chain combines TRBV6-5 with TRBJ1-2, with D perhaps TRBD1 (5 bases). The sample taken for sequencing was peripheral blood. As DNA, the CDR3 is TGTGCCAGCAGTTACTCGTCGGCAGGGCAAGGCTACACCTTC. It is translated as CASSYSSAGQGYTF.